One sample yielded the 24 T cell receptor beta chains listed below, sequenced in a study of blood T cell repertoires in COVID-19. Generated by immunoSEQ multiplex PCR, the TCRdb table keeps only in-frame clones and is missing some. This table holds around 290,000 clones, approximately 85% found once. The sample was PBMCs or T cells enriched from blood (not recorded which). Receptors originate from a woman aged 25 to 45 who had recovered from COVID-19.

The rearrangement joins TRBV5-1 to TRBJ1-1; 10 bases fit TRBD1. There are 15 residues in the CDR3. From germline, CDR1 is SGHRS and CDR2 YFSETQ. The V segment lost 4 bases and the J segment 1 base; nucleotides outside the gene matches: 4. This chain's CDR3 is CASSPWDRGNTEAFF. The DNA for the CDR3 is TGCGCCAGCAGCCCCTGGGACAGGGGGAACACTGAAGCTTTCTTT.

The J gene is TRBJ1-1, the V gene TRBV27, with D unclear. From germline, CDR1 is MNHEY and CDR2 SMNVEV (reference sequence). The CDR3 consists of 12 residues. The V end lost 6 bases, the J end lost 1 base, and 6 bases lay between the germline ends. The CDR3 coding sequence is TGTGCCAGCAGCGACTGGAACACTGAAGCTTTCTTT. This gives the protein CASSDWNTEAFF.

In its sample, this clone was seen once. The chain employs TRBV18 and TRBJ2-6; 8 bases are a match to TRBD2. The CDR3 length is 16 residues. J lost 0 bases, V lost 4 bases, and 2 bases had no gene match. Germline CDR1 is KGHSH and CDR2 is LQKENI. Written as DNA, the CDR3 is TGTGCCAGCTCACACCGGGGGGGCTCTGGGGCCAACGTCCTGACTTTC. It codes for CASSHRGGSGANVLTF.

This clone was seen only once. This chain connects TRBV19 to TRBJ2-7; 7 nucleotides align to TRBD2. Trimming cost V 3 bases and J 4 bases; bases outside gene matches: 9. The CDR3 consists of 15 residues. Germline V gene sequence: CDR1 LNHDA, CDR2 SQIVND (reference sequence). The CDR3 nucleotides read TGTGCCAGTAGTATCGGGCGGGAGACCGTTTACGAGCAGTACTTC. Its protein is CASSIGRETVYEQYF.

The rearrangement links TRBV27 to TRBJ2-1, with D tentatively TRBD2 (6 bases). With 2 bases removed from V and 3 bases from J, the gap between germline ends came to 14 bases. Germline loops: CDR1 MNHEY, CDR2 SMNVEV (reference sequence). The CDR3 has 16 residues. CDR3: CASSLIGGLGYNEQFF. CDR3 DNA sequence: TGTGCCAGCAGTTTAATTGGGGGACTCGGCTACAATGAGCAGTTCTTC.

The chain links TRBV28 to TRBJ1-5; 7 bases agree with TRBD1. The CDR3 contains 12 residues. J lost 13 bases, V lost 5 bases, and 8 bases had no gene match. Germline lookup yields CDR1 MDHEN and CDR2 SYDVKM. This chain's CDR3 is CASSTDRARQHF. The CDR3 DNA follows: TGTGCCAGCAGTACAGACAGGGCTCGACAGCATTTT.

V gene TRBV27 combines with J gene TRBJ2-2; D is possibly TRBD2 (5 bases). The CDR3 spans 16 residues. Germline values: CDR1 MNHEY, CDR2 SMNVEV (reference sequence). V was pared by 3 bases and J by 1 base, with 12 bases between. CDR3 sequence: CASSLRRVLNTGELFF. DNA of the CDR3: TGTGCCAGCAGTTTGAGGCGGGTACTGAACACCGGGGAGCTGTTTTTT.

This chain joins TRBV7-8 and TRBJ1-4; no firm D call. V was shortened by 6 bases and J by 7 bases, with 6 bases between the two germline ends. The CDR3 spans 11 residues. Per germline, CDR1 SGHVS and CDR2 FQNEAQ. CDR3 nucleotides: TGTGCCAGCAGTTCTTTTGAAAAACTGTTTTTT. Translating gives CASSSFEKLFF.

The chain links TRBV24-1 to TRBJ1-1; D not certain. The CDR3 loop spans 12 amino acids. Per germline, CDR1 KGHDR and CDR2 SFDVKD. Trimming cost V 3 bases and J 7 bases, with 8 bases left between them. This CDR3 reads CATSDGRNEAFF. CDR3 nucleotide sequence: TGTGCCACCAGTGATGGCAGGAATGAAGCTTTCTTT.

The chain combines TRBV3-1 (or the pseudogene TRBV3-2) with TRBJ2-3; the match to TRBD1 covers 10 bases. Germline assignment: CDR1 LGHDT and CDR2 YNNKEL (reference sequence). This CDR3 region has 15 residues. The trim removed 3 bases at V and 4 bases at J, leaving 4 bases unmatched. The DNA of the CDR3 is TGTGCCAGCAGCCACGGACAGGGGGAATCAGATACGCAGTATTTT. This codes for CASSHGQGESDTQYF.

This chain uses TRBV11-3 with TRBJ1-1; 11 nucleotides match TRBD1. The CDR3 covers 17 residues. V shed 5 bases and J 3 bases; nucleotides not matched to a gene: 11. CDR1 SGHNT and CDR2 YENEEA come from the germline V gene. CDR3: CASSLGQGAKADTEAFF. The CDR3 nucleotides read TGTGCCAGCAGCCTAGGACAGGGGGCAAAGGCAGACACTGAAGCTTTCTTT. The entire variable domain, with the rest obtained from reference TRBV11-3 and TRBJ1-1, is as follows: EAGVVQSPRYKIIEKKQPVAFWCNPISGHNTLYWYLQNLGQGPELLIRYENEEAVDDSQLPKDRFSAERLKGVDSTLKIQPAELGDSAVYLCASSLGQGAKADTEAFFGQGTRLTVV.

A few counts support this clone. The chain is built from TRBV5-1 and TRBJ1-3; no clear D gene. This CDR3 contains 16 residues. Trimming stripped 0 bases from V and 0 bases from J, with 10 bases between. Germline V CDR1 and CDR2: SGHRS, YFSETQ. The DNA for the CDR3 is TGCGCCAGCAGCTTGGTTCCCGGGGTCTCTGGAAACACCATATATTTT. This translates into CASSLVPGVSGNTIYF.

The chain joins TRBV6-1 to TRBJ2-5; D is perhaps TRBD2 (5 bases). Germline V lookup: CDR1 MNHNS, CDR2 SASEGT. The CDR3 totals 16 residues. V gave up 0 bases and J gave up 4 bases, with 15 bases separating them. CDR3 nucleotide sequence: TGTGCCAGCAGTGAAGCAAGAACCGGCGGGCTAGAGACCCAGTACTTC. It specifies CASSEARTGGLETQYF.

J is TRBJ2-3 and V is TRBV9, with TRBD2 matching over 9 bases. Per the germline V gene, CDR1 is SGDLS and CDR2 is YYNGEE. The CDR3 is 16 amino acids. J gave up 1 base and V 0 bases, and 3 bases lay outside the gene matches. DNA of the CDR3: TGTGCCAGCAGCGTAGAAAGCGGGGGGCGCACAGATACGCAGTATTTT. Its protein is CASSVESGGRTDTQYF.

The CDR3 here is CASSPHKNPYEQYF. CDR3 DNA sequence: TGTGCCAGCAGCCCGCACAAAAATCCCTACGAGCAGTACTTC. J is TRBJ2-7 and V is TRBV14; D gene uncertain. Trimming pared 4 bases from V and 2 bases from J, leaving 12 bases between. Germline CDR1 is SGHDN and CDR2 is FVKESK. The CDR3 is 14 amino acids.

The chain joins TRBV6-1 to TRBJ2-7; 7 positions match TRBD2. V trimming: 0 bases; J trimming: 0 bases; junction bases outside the gene matches: 11. The CDR3 spans 18 residues. Germline V CDR1 and CDR2: MNHNS, SASEGT. The CDR3 is CASSEALSGGGSSYEQYF. DNA for the CDR3: TGTGCCAGCAGTGAAGCCCTGAGTGGTGGCGGGAGCTCCTACGAGCAGTACTTC.

The chain couples TRBV5-1 to TRBJ1-2; D may be TRBD1 (5 bases). The germline gives CDR1 SGHRS, CDR2 YFSETQ. V was cut by 6 bases and J by 4 bases, with 13 bases left in between. There are 13 residues in the CDR3. The CDR3 DNA is TGCGCCAGCAACTACGGAGGGACCTATGGCTACACCTTC. Translation gives CASNYGGTYGYTF.

The sample holds one count of this clone. The chain combines TRBV19 with TRBJ2-7; 9 nucleotides agree with TRBD2. This CDR3 is built from 14 residues. With 2 bases clipped from V and 9 bases from J, the junction kept 8 bases outside the gene matches. Per the germline V gene, CDR1 is LNHDA and CDR2 is SQIVND (reference sequence). CDR3 in DNA: TGTGCCAGTAGTATATTAGCGGGAGATGGAGGGCAGTACTTC. Translating it yields CASSILAGDGGQYF.

The gene calls are TRBV27 and TRBJ1-1; perhaps TRBD1 as D (5 bases). The CDR3 runs to 14 residues. The germline gives CDR1 MNHEY, CDR2 SMNVEV (reference sequence). V lost 3 bases and J lost 0, with 8 bases in between. The CDR3, as DNA: TGTGCCAGCAGTTTCCAGGGCATGAACACTGAAGCTTTCTTT. It yields the protein CASSFQGMNTEAFF.

J is TRBJ2-7 and V is TRBV5-1; possible D gene TRBD2, 5 bases. The CDR3 is 14 amino acids. V lost 2 bases, J lost 4 bases, and 13 bases lay in between. Per germline, CDR1 SGHRS and CDR2 YFSETQ. The CDR3 here is CASSFRTEAYEQYF. As DNA, the CDR3 is TGCGCCAGCAGCTTTCGGACGGAGGCTTACGAGCAGTACTTC.

This chain joins TRBV15 and TRBJ2-7; perhaps TRBD2 as D (6 bases). V lost 5 bases and J lost 2, with 22 bases in between. Per the germline V gene, CDR1 is LNHNV and CDR2 is YYDKDF (reference sequence). CDR3 length: 17 residues. The CDR3 bases are TGTGCCACCAGCGACGATTTTGGGGGGTATCCCCCCTACGAGCAGTACTTC. Encoded protein: CATSDDFGGYPPYEQYF.

The chain has TRBV18 and TRBJ1-2, with D perhaps matching TRBD1 (6 bases). Trimming stripped 2 bases from V and 2 bases from J, with 12 bases between. This CDR3 is built from 15 residues. Germline CDR1 is KGHSH and CDR2 is LQKENI. As DNA, the CDR3 is TGTGCCAGCTCACCAAGTTCGGACAGCAACTATGGCTACACCTTC. Its translation: CASSPSSDSNYGYTF.

The genes are TRBV28 and TRBJ2-1; D remains unclear. CDR3 size: 13 residues. Germline V CDR1 and CDR2: MDHEN, SYDVKM. The ends were cut back, 7 bases at V and 9 bases at J, with 16 bases in the middle. Here the CDR3 reads CASTPWASSEQFF. CDR3 DNA sequence: TGTGCCAGCACCCCGTGGGCTTCATCTGAGCAGTTCTTC.

This clone was counted a few times. This chain uses TRBV5-4 with TRBJ1-6; D might be TRBD1 (6 bases). Germline V lookup: CDR1 SGHNT, CDR2 YYREEE (reference sequence). The V and J ends lost 4 bases and 5 bases respectively, with 10 bases between them. This CDR3 region has 14 residues. The CDR3 here is CASSPDSNNSPLHF. The DNA of the CDR3 is TGTGCCAGCAGCCCGGACAGCAATAATTCACCCCTCCACTTT.